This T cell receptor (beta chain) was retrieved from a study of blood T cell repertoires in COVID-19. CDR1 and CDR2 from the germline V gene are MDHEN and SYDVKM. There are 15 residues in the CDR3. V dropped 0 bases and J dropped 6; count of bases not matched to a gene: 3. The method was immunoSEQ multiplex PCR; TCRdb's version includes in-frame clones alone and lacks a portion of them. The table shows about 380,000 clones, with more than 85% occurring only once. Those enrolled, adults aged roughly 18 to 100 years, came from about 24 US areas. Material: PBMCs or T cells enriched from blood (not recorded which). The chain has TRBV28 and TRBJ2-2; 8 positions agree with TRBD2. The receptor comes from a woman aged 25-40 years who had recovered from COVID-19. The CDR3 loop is CASSLWSGGSGELFF. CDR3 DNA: TGTGCCAGCAGTTTATGGTCGGGAGGGTCCGGGGAGCTGTTTTTT. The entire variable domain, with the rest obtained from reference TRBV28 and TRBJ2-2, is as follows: DVKVTQSSRYLVKRTGEKVFLECVQDMDHENMFWYRQDPGLGLRLIYFSYDVKMKEKGDIPEGYSVSREKKERFSLILESASTNQTSMYLCASSLWSGGSGELFFGEGSRLTVL.